Given below is one T cell receptor (beta chain) in context. Its cognate antigen is unknown. The data originate from a study of cytomegalovirus exposure and HLA in healthy donors. The study ran its PCR with 60 Vbeta and 13 Jbeta primers. Authors' methods: Later work found roughly 80 million unique TCR beta chains, with 9 million to 13 million shared. Assay: immunoSEQ multiplex PCR; the TCRdb copy retains only in-frame clones and omits some. V and J calls and clone size are those listed in that table; D and trimming were worked out from the DNA. The table shows 250,000 to 300,000 clones, with 80% to 95% occurring only once. Study observations and caveats: Productive rates of about 90% or about 30% were seen for most TCR beta V segments in an earlier analysis. Analyzed later, most CMV-associated TCR beta chains appeared HLA-restricted.

This CDR3 comprises 17 residues. V shed 4 bases, J shed 1 base, and the junction held 3 bases outside the gene matches. The germline V gene has CDR1 SEHNR and CDR2 FQNEAQ (reference sequence). Sequencing used PBMCs. The receptor was isolated from a girl aged 2 to 10 in good health and CMV-seronegative. The J gene is TRBJ1-6, the V gene TRBV7-9, with 11 positions matching TRBD1. CDR3: CASSYGQGASYNSPLHF. The DNA for the CDR3 is TGTGCCAGCAGCTACGGACAGGGGGCTTCCTATAATTCACCCCTCCACTTT. Variable domain in full (rest from reference TRBV7-9 and TRBJ1-6): DTGVSQNPRHKITKRGQNVTFRCDPISEHNRLYWYRQTLGQGPEFLTYFQNEAQLEKSRLLSDRFSAERPKGSFSTLEIQRTEQGDSAMYLCASSYGQGASYNSPLHFGNGTRLTVT.